This TCR beta chain was recovered during a study of tumor-infiltrating lymphocytes in primary liver carcinoma. Study-wide background: Each of the growths was stage T1-T3 N0M0, extending roughly 4.2 to 11 cm across. Overall study results and limits: Only about 7.5-24% of top clones appeared in all five tumor regions.

Starting material for RNA and DNA co-extraction consisted of roughly 17-31 mg of unsorted bulk tissue. Details on this clonotype: Its antigen is unknown. One end of the junction is discordant with germline, which a read error may explain.

Constant-region priming of roughly 500 ng total RNA yielded TCR beta cDNA. Slightly modified ARM-PCR, run as three nested multiplex PCR rounds, produced the TCR beta libraries. Rounds one and two of PCR, each of about 10 cycles, were primed with TRBV1-TRBV30 forward primers and a C-beta reverse primer. TCRdb reanalysed the multiplex PCR reads using MiXCR and keeps one entry per CDR3 protein. This table holds about 190,000 distinct CDR3 sequences, roughly 80% found once. The CDR3 consists of 13 residues. Germline lookup yields CDR1 MNHEY and CDR2 SVGAGI. The receptor comes from a man aged 35-49 years with primary liver carcinoma and hepatitis B virus infection. Material for sequencing was tumor tissue from primary liver carcinoma. The V gene is TRBV6-5, the J gene TRBJ2-2; maybe TRBD1 (5 bases). CDR3 sequence: CASSYKDTRELFF. CDR3 bases: TGTGCTAGCAGTTACAAGGACACCCGGGAGCTGTTTTTT.